These T cell receptor beta chains were read from a single sample in a study of T-cell memory formation after mild COVID-19. TCRdb re-analysed the 5' RACE reads in MiXCR, keeping a single row per CDR3 protein. The sample holds 400,000 to 500,000 distinct CDR3 sequences, approximately 24% seen once. Sequenced material: PBMCs or a T cell subset sorted from them (not recorded which). These receptors originate from an adult woman who had mild COVID-19 (a few samples of this study predate the infection). Cell type and time point are not known. CDR3s include the opening cysteine and the closing phenylalanine or tryptophan. The order of the fields is V gene, clone size, J gene, CDR3 protein. Some rows have no size entry. The others give once, few or many, or a class for an expanded clone.

TRBV12-3/TRBV12-4,few,TRBJ1-2,CASGTTGTGYNYGYTF
TRBV4-1,-,TRBJ2-1,CASSQVATISYNEQFF
TRBV7-3,-,TRBJ2-5,CASSLTGGARETQYF
TRBV19,-,TRBJ1-1,CASSNYMNTEAFF
TRBV20-1,-,TRBJ2-7,CSARDLAGGPHEQYF
TRBV14,few,TRBJ2-1,CASSQGERNWSNEQFF
TRBV7-9,-,TRBJ2-5,CASSLTASRETQYF
TRBV18,-,TRBJ2-3,CASSPVLDTQYF
TRBV5-5,-,TRBJ2-3,CASSLSWGGTDTQYF
TRBV7-2,few,TRBJ2-7,CASSLTSGRSSEQYF
TRBV18,few,TRBJ2-2,CASSPTAGGSSAGELFF
TRBV4-2,few,TRBJ1-2,CASSQPGNYGYTF
TRBV19,-,TRBJ1-3,CASRETSSGNTIYF
TRBV19,-,TRBJ1-2,CASSSRDRVSYTF
TRBV3-1,-,TRBJ2-6,CASSNRAGANVLTF
TRBV10-3,-,TRBJ2-3,CAIWGGPGDTQYF
TRBV7-9,-,TRBJ2-5,CASSFYKETQYF
TRBV29-1,few,TRBJ2-1,CSVEWSYNEQFF
TRBV5-1,-,TRBJ2-7,CASSLAGGREQYF
TRBV29-1,few,TRBJ1-6,CSVLDGRNSPLHF
TRBV12-3/TRBV12-4,few,TRBJ1-5,CASSSTGFRQPQHF
TRBV24-1,-,TRBJ2-7,CATSESGTADYYEQYF
TRBV10-3,-,TRBJ1-5,CAISESTGVANQPQHF
TRBV29-1,-,TRBJ1-1,CSVARGTEAFF
TRBV20-1,many,TRBJ2-7,CSARILRGRVRIEQYF
TRBV20-1,-,TRBJ2-2,CSARTSGGNTGELFF
TRBV5-1,many,TRBJ2-2,CASSNRLANTGELFF
TRBV24-1,-,TRBJ2-1,CATSEAPGTGPYNEQFF
TRBV29-1,-,TRBJ2-5,CSVRGDSQETQYF
TRBV9,-,TRBJ1-1,CASSVGGTGNTEAFF
TRBV24-1,few,TRBJ2-1,CATSDRGGSYNEQFF
TRBV5-1,-,TRBJ2-3,CASSLDGGRTDTQYF
TRBV21-1,-,TRBJ2-1,CASTQGTNEQFF
TRBV27,-,TRBJ2-6,CASRTKSDSGANVLTF
TRBV7-2,-,TRBJ1-1,CASSPELTGGGTEAFF
TRBV5-1,few,TRBJ2-4,CASSLDLPDSSPLAKNIQYF
TRBV7-9,many,TRBJ2-3,CASSWTSGSTDTQYF
TRBV12-3/TRBV12-4,-,TRBJ2-7,CASSFSYGAPPGLAVNFGYEQYF
TRBV6-5,-,TRBJ1-2,CASSTLGQFYGYTF
TRBV5-1,-,TRBJ2-6,CASSPVGRQSGANVLTF
TRBV12-3/TRBV12-4,few,TRBJ2-1,CASRGRHNEQFF
TRBV2,-,TRBJ2-3,CASSVRTASTDTQYF
TRBV10-3,few,TRBJ2-7,CAISDGASGTYEQYF
TRBV30,-,TRBJ1-2,CAWSLPALRGYTF
TRBV5-1,-,TRBJ1-1,CASSFDGFTEAFF
TRBV7-3,-,TRBJ2-1,CASSPIPAAGNEQFF
TRBV5-6,-,TRBJ2-3,CASSPTVSSTDTQYF
TRBV5-1,-,TRBJ2-1,CASSLDWREQFF
TRBV5-1,few,TRBJ1-1,CASSLEGLDTEAFF
TRBV13,few,TRBJ2-7,CASSLLREGSYEQYF
TRBV12-3/TRBV12-4,-,TRBJ2-1,CASSLEGGVHNEQFF
TRBV3-1,-,TRBJ1-1,CASSQPGAWNTEAFF
TRBV20-1,-,TRBJ2-7,CSARAGDEQYF
TRBV5-1,-,TRBJ2-1,CASSRDRDDEQFF
TRBV29-1,-,TRBJ2-5,CSVGQGIETQYF
TRBV2,-,TRBJ2-5,CASSPSGTTQETQYF
TRBV27,few,TRBJ2-5,CASSLTANQETQYF
TRBV6-5,few,TRBJ1-2,CASSKDRQYYGYTF